The 26 T cell receptor beta chains below were found in one sample sequenced in a study of cytomegalovirus exposure and HLA in healthy donors. Primers included in the PCR were 60 Vbeta and 13 Jbeta primers. Some clones are missing from TCRdb's copy, which holds only in-frame ones; the method was immunoSEQ multiplex PCR. The sample gives some 170,000 clones, 75% to 85% of which show up once; about 2.2% is in the top ten. Sequencing was performed on PBMCs. Every receptor here comes from a woman under 40 in good health and CMV-seronegative.

The table lists this clone with a count of one. The chain uses TRBV7-2 and TRBJ1-5; D is undetermined. CDR1 SGHTA and CDR2 FQGNSA come from the germline V gene. The CDR3 contains 15 residues. Trimming cost V 1 base and J 1 base, with 8 bases left between them. The CDR3 region is CASSLVSGSNQPQHF. The DNA of the CDR3 is TGTGCCAGCAGCTTAGTGTCCGGGAGCAATCAGCCCCAGCATTTT.

The chain employs TRBV28 and TRBJ1-5; TRBD1 matches at 8 bases. The germline CDR1 and CDR2 sequences are MDHEN and SYDVKM. V was pared by 2 bases and J by 4 bases, with 7 bases of the junction left unmatched. The CDR3 length is 16 residues. This chain's CDR3 is CASSLLTGQGNQPQHF. DNA of the CDR3: TGTGCCAGCAGTTTACTTACAGGACAGGGAAATCAGCCCCAGCATTTT.

V and J are TRBV7-2 and TRBJ1-5, with no clear D. The V and J ends lost 1 base and 3 bases respectively, with 10 bases between them. There are 15 residues in the CDR3. Germline lookup yields CDR1 SGHTA and CDR2 FQGNSA. DNA of the CDR3: TGTGCCAGCAGCTTAGTAGCGGGCCCCAATCAGCCCCAGCATTTT. Its translation is CASSLVAGPNQPQHF. The entire variable domain, with the rest obtained from reference TRBV7-2 and TRBJ1-5, is as follows: GAGVSQSPSNKVTEKGKDVELRCDPISGHTALYWYRQSLGQGLEFLIYFQGNSAPDKSGLPSDRFSAERTGGSVSTLTIQRTQQEDSAVYLCASSLVAGPNQPQHFGDGTRLSIL.

V is TRBV19 and J is TRBJ2-1, with D possibly matching TRBD1 (6 bases). This CDR3 is 15 amino acids long. CDR1 is LNHDA, CDR2 SQIVND, per germline (reference sequence). The V gene lost 6 bases and the J gene lost 1 base, with 13 bases spanning the gap. This CDR3 is CASRQDRSSYNEQFF. The CDR3, as DNA: TGTGCCAGTAGACAAGACAGGTCATCCTACAATGAGCAGTTCTTC. Together with reference TRBV19 and TRBJ2-1, the CDR3 gives the full variable domain: DGGITQSPKYLFRKEGQNVTLSCEQNLNHDAMYWYRQDPGQGLRLIYYSQIVNDFQKGDIAEGYSVSREKKESFPLTVTSAQKNPTAFYLCASRQDRSSYNEQFFGPGTRLTVL.

This clone was detected only once. The chain couples TRBV28 to TRBJ2-5, with D possibly matching TRBD1 (6 bases). Trimming took off 3 bases at V and 2 bases at J, with 13 bases between the two ends. The CDR3 totals 15 residues. Germline lookup yields CDR1 MDHEN and CDR2 SYDVKM. Here the CDR3 reads CASSLGAGPQETQYF. The CDR3 DNA sequence: TGTGCCAGCAGTTTGGGGGCAGGGCCTCAAGAGACCCAGTACTTC.

This clone is a singleton in its sample. The rearrangement uses TRBV25-1 and TRBJ2-5; TRBD1 matches at 9 bases. The CDR3 is 13 residues long. Germline V CDR1 and CDR2: MGHDK, SYGVNS. J was trimmed by 6 bases and V by 9 bases; bases with no gene match: 8. This CDR3 is CARDTGGLKTQYF. CDR3 nucleotide sequence: TGTGCCAGAGACACAGGGGGCTTGAAGACCCAGTACTTC.

The gene calls are TRBV7-9 and TRBJ2-7; no reliable D call. Germline values: CDR1 SEHNR, CDR2 FQNEAQ (reference sequence). The CDR3 spans 12 residues. V lost 5 bases and J 0 bases, leaving 5 bases between the germline ends. Here the CDR3 reads CASSPSSYEQYF. Here the CDR3 DNA reads TGTGCCAGCAGCCCCTCCTCCTACGAGCAGTACTTC.

This rearrangement joins TRBV7-9 to TRBJ2-1; TRBD2 might be the D (6 bases). The germline CDR1 and CDR2 sequences are SEHNR and FQNEAQ (reference sequence). The CDR3 has 13 amino acids. The ends were cut back, 5 bases at V and 7 bases at J, with 12 bases in the middle. This CDR3 is CASSRGTANEQFF. CDR3 bases: TGTGCCAGCAGCCGTGGGACTGCGAATGAGCAGTTCTTC.

The CDR3 spells CASSPTRTSGRAGNIQYF. The CDR3, as DNA: TGTGCCAGCAGCCCGACCAGGACTAGCGGGAGGGCCGGAAACATTCAGTACTTC. The V and J genes are TRBV7-2 and TRBJ2-4; 15 nucleotides match TRBD2. The CDR3 consists of 18 residues. J lost 6 bases, V lost 5 bases, and 11 bases had no gene match. CDR1 and CDR2 (germline): SGHTA, FQGNSA.

The rearrangement links TRBV28 to TRBJ1-5; 10 nucleotides align to TRBD1. Trimming cost V 6 bases and J 0 bases; bases outside gene matches: 5. This CDR3 is 16 amino acids long. Germline lookup yields CDR1 MDHEN and CDR2 SYDVKM. This CDR3 reads CASSRQGAHSNQPQHF. In DNA, the CDR3 is TGTGCCAGCAGCCGACAGGGGGCGCATAGCAATCAGCCCCAGCATTTT.

In its sample, this clone was seen once. V usage is TRBV27 and J usage is TRBJ2-7, with 10 positions matching TRBD2. Germline V gene lookup returns CDR1 MNHEY and CDR2 SMNVEV (reference sequence). Trimming at V came to 3 bases and at J to 6 bases, leaving 5 bases not matched to a gene. The CDR3 loop spans 14 amino acids. The chain's CDR3 is CASSFSLAGAEQYF. The CDR3 region has the DNA TGTGCCAGCAGTTTTAGTCTAGCGGGAGCCGAGCAGTACTTC.

In this sample, this clone turned up once. The V call is TRBV6-5, the J call TRBJ2-1; TRBD2 matches 10 bases. Germline V CDR1 and CDR2: MNHEY, SVGAGI. Trimming at V came to 6 bases and at J to 6 bases, leaving 8 bases not matched to a gene. The CDR3 runs to 15 residues. The CDR3 DNA follows: TGTGCCAGCAGGCCCCTAGCGGGGGTCCCCAATGAGCAGTTCTTC. Protein: CASRPLAGVPNEQFF.

There are a few counts of this clone. The V gene is TRBV7-2, the J gene TRBJ2-1, with no clear D. The CDR3 extends over 11 amino acids. From germline, CDR1 is SGHTA and CDR2 FQGNSA. The V and J ends lost 6 bases and 7 bases respectively, with 7 bases between them. As DNA, the CDR3 is TGTGCCAGCAGGGCCCAGAATGAGCAGTTCTTC. Translation gives CASRAQNEQFF.

The gene calls are TRBV6-5 and TRBJ2-2; 7 nucleotides line up with TRBD2. V trimming: 6 bases; J trimming: 5 bases; junction bases outside the gene matches: 9. CDR1 and CDR2 (germline): MNHEY, SVGAGI. This CDR3 spans 15 amino acids. CDR3 residues: CASRTAGRKTGELFF. CDR3 coding DNA: TGTGCCAGCAGGACAGCGGGACGTAAGACCGGGGAGCTGTTTTTT.

The gene calls are TRBV28 and TRBJ1-5, with D possibly being TRBD1 (5 bases). Germline CDR1 is MDHEN and CDR2 is SYDVKM. The CDR3 extends over 15 amino acids. V was clipped by 6 bases and J by 4 bases, with 16 bases between them. The CDR3 protein is CASRKGPSFNQPQHF. The CDR3 nucleotides read TGTGCCAGCAGAAAGGGGCCAAGCTTTAATCAGCCCCAGCATTTT.

The chain has TRBV10-2 and TRBJ2-2; D gene uncertain. The V end was cut by 2 bases, the J end by 7 bases, with 14 bases between. Germline V lookup: CDR1 WSHSY, CDR2 SAAADI. The length of the CDR3 is 15 residues. CDR3 in DNA: TGCGCCAGCAGTGAGAAAAGGCTAGTAGTCGGGGAGCTGTTTTTT. Protein: CASSEKRLVVGELFF.

The chain recombines TRBV5-4 with TRBJ2-4; 11 nucleotides align to TRBD1. Germline lookup yields CDR1 SGHNT and CDR2 YYREEE (reference sequence). J lost 2 bases, V lost 0 bases, and 10 bases had no gene match. This CDR3 is built from 19 residues. The CDR3 DNA reads TGTGCCAGCAGCTTGGGCGGGACAGGGGGTATCCGGCCCAAAAACATTCAGTACTTC. This sequence encodes CASSLGGTGGIRPKNIQYF.

This rearrangement joins TRBV4-1 to TRBJ1-2; 7 bases match TRBD1. Trimming at V came to 3 bases and at J to 4 bases, leaving 2 bases not matched to a gene. The CDR3 runs to 13 residues. The germline CDR1 and CDR2 sequences are MGHRA and YSYEKL. CDR3 in amino acids: CASSQGTVYGYTF. The CDR3 DNA reads TGCGCCAGCAGCCAGGGGACAGTCTATGGCTACACCTTC.

This chain joins TRBV5-8 and TRBJ2-7; TRBD1 matches at 8 bases. The CDR3 length is 15 residues. Looked up from germline, CDR1 is SGHTS and CDR2 is YDEGEE. Trimming removed 0 bases from V and 4 bases from J; junction bases left unmatched: 6. CDR3 protein: CASSLEDRARYEQYF. Written as DNA, the CDR3 is TGTGCCAGCAGCTTGGAGGACAGGGCCCGGTACGAGCAGTACTTC.

J is TRBJ1-2 and V is TRBV7-9, with D tentatively TRBD1 (6 bases). Germline assignment: CDR1 SEHNR and CDR2 FQNEAQ (reference sequence). V lost 2 bases to trimming and J lost 0 bases, with 16 bases between them. There are 17 residues in the CDR3. CDR3 in amino acids: CASSLMWDTNPNYGYTF. The CDR3 nucleotides are TGTGCCAGCAGCTTAATGTGGGACACAAACCCTAACTATGGCTACACCTTC. The whole variable domain, filled in from reference TRBV7-9 and TRBJ1-2, reads DTGVSQNPRHKITKRGQNVTFRCDPISEHNRLYWYRQTLGQGPEFLTYFQNEAQLEKSRLLSDRFSAERPKGSFSTLEIQRTEQGDSAMYLCASSLMWDTNPNYGYTFGSGTRLTVV.

The chain carries TRBV9 and TRBJ2-3; 11 bases match TRBD1. V lost 3 bases to trimming and J lost 3 bases; unmatched junction nucleotides: 3. From germline, CDR1 is SGDLS and CDR2 YYNGEE. The CDR3 loop spans 15 amino acids. CDR3 bases: TGTGCCAGCAGCGACCGGGACAGGGGGACAGATACGCAGTATTTT. It is translated as CASSDRDRGTDTQYF.

The chain links TRBV27 to TRBJ2-3; 7 bases map to TRBD1. V gave up 5 bases and J gave up 2 bases; unmatched junction bases: 10. The CDR3 runs to 16 residues. Germline loops: CDR1 MNHEY, CDR2 SMNVEV (reference sequence). CDR3 sequence (DNA): TGTGCCAGCAGTGGGGTAGCGACAGGGCACACAGATACGCAGTATTTT. Protein sequence: CASSGVATGHTDTQYF.

V gene TRBV29-1 combines with J gene TRBJ1-1, with 8 bases aligning to TRBD1. V shed 4 bases and J 6 bases; nucleotides not matched to a gene: 4. This CDR3 contains 12 residues. Germline CDR1 and CDR2: SQVTM and ANQGSEA. CDR3 protein: CSVAQGASEAFF. The CDR3 DNA reads as TGCAGCGTTGCTCAGGGGGCATCTGAAGCTTTCTTT.

The genes are TRBV19 and TRBJ1-1; unclear D gene. This CDR3 contains 14 residues. Germline loops: CDR1 LNHDA, CDR2 SQIVND (reference sequence). Trimming stripped 5 bases from V and 3 bases from J, with 13 bases between. The CDR3 sequence is CASSPLPGDTEAFF. CDR3 nucleotides: TGTGCCAGTAGTCCCCTCCCCGGGGACACTGAAGCTTTCTTT.

The V call is TRBV19, the J call TRBJ2-5; TRBD1 agrees at 7 bases. The CDR3 contains 17 residues. The V gene's germline CDR1 is LNHDA and CDR2 SQIVND (reference sequence). Germline trimming cut 3 bases from V and 5 bases from J; bases unmatched to any gene: 15. CDR3 nucleotides: TGTGCCAGTAGTATTGACTCCGGGACAGCCCGAGGGGAGACCCAGTACTTC. This encodes CASSIDSGTARGETQYF.

The chain has TRBV19 and TRBJ1-6, with unresolved D. Trimming shortened V by 11 bases and J by 5 bases, and 22 bases separated the two germline ends. This CDR3 is 16 amino acids long. Germline V gene sequence: CDR1 LNHDA, CDR2 SQIVND (reference sequence). The CDR3 loop is CASNAGLRANNSPLHF. The CDR3 DNA is TGTGCCTCGAACGCCGGGTTGAGAGCTAATAATTCACCCCTCCACTTT. The full variable domain, its missing parts supplied by reference TRBV19 and TRBJ1-6, is DGGITQSPKYLFRKEGQNVTLSCEQNLNHDAMYWYRQDPGQGLRLIYYSQIVNDFQKGDIAEGYSVSREKKESFPLTVTSAQKNPTAFYLCASNAGLRANNSPLHFGNGTRLTVT.